One sample yielded the 27 T cell receptor beta chains listed below, sequenced in a study of monozygotic twins with inflammatory bowel disease (dated by TCRdb to about 2019). Library method: 5' RACE. The sequencing machine was an Illumina HiSeq 2500. TCRdb reprocessed the reads, reporting each CDR3 protein sequence once and no DNA. The sample table on file contains some 150,000 distinct CDR3 sequences. Roughly 2.4% of the sample is held by the ten biggest clonotypes. Material: blood. Every receptor here comes from a human donor with ulcerative colitis or Crohn's disease, or a healthy co-twin of an affected twin (not recorded which).

The CDR3 here is CASSSGLAYEQYF. The V call is TRBV5-6, the J call TRBJ2-7; lacking DNA, the TRBD2 call made by TCRdb goes unchecked. Germline loops: CDR1 SGHDT, CDR2 YYEEEE. The CDR3 loop spans 13 amino acids.

The chain couples TRBV7-9 to TRBJ2-3. The CDR3 contains 15 residues. Germline V gene sequence: CDR1 SEHNR, CDR2 FQNEAQ (reference sequence). CDR3 region: CASSRRYSSTDTQYF.

V and J are TRBV20-1 and TRBJ2-1; checking the TCRdb D call of TRBD1 is not possible without DNA. Germline V gives CDR1 DFQATT, CDR2 SNEGSKA (reference sequence). The CDR3 has 16 amino acids. CDR3 protein: CSAREAGASSYNEQFF.

The V and J genes are TRBV12-3 or TRBV12-4 and TRBJ1-1; absent DNA, TCRdb's TRBD1 call cannot be checked. This CDR3 spans 15 amino acids. The CDR3 region is CASSLTGGKRGKAFF.

CDR3 region: CASSIGQPNYGYTF. J is TRBJ1-2 and V is TRBV5-1. The CDR3 has 14 amino acids. Germline V gene lookup returns CDR1 SGHRS and CDR2 YFSETQ.

V and J are TRBV5-1 and TRBJ2-1; the TCRdb call, TRBD2, lacks DNA for checking. The CDR3 sequence is 15 residues long. Germline CDR1 SGHRS, CDR2 YFSETQ. The chain's CDR3 is CASGRKGLSYNEQFF.

The rearrangement links TRBV7-9 to TRBJ2-1. Germline-derived CDR1 and CDR2 are SEHNR and FQNEAQ (reference sequence). The CDR3 spans 14 residues. The CDR3: CASSSSQSYNEQFF.

V usage is TRBV7-2 and J usage is TRBJ2-1; TCRdb gives TRBD2 as the D gene, but with no DNA this cannot be confirmed. The V gene's germline CDR1 is SGHTA and CDR2 FQGNSA. CDR3 length equals 14 residues. CDR3: CASNLPSNDGEQFF.

This rearrangement joins TRBV7-2 to TRBJ2-5; no DNA is available, so the TRBD1 call from TCRdb remains unchecked. CDR1 SGHTA and CDR2 FQGNSA come from the germline V gene. CDR3 length equals 15 residues. The CDR3 loop reads CASSWRRDSQETQYF.

The rearrangement uses TRBV10-2 and TRBJ2-7. Germline V gives CDR1 WSHSY, CDR2 SAAADI. CDR3 length equals 11 residues. CDR3 region: CASSELDEQYF.

The CDR3 loop is CASSPGPLTDTQYF. The rearrangement uses TRBV7-9 and TRBJ2-3; the TCRdb call, TRBD1, lacks DNA for checking. The germline CDR1 and CDR2 sequences are SEHNR and FQNEAQ (reference sequence). The CDR3 sequence is 14 residues long.

The CDR3 protein is CATSDTPIKGSSYNEQFF. V gene TRBV24-1 combines with J gene TRBJ2-1. The CDR3 is 18 amino acids. The germline V gene has CDR1 KGHDR and CDR2 SFDVKD.

The chain recombines TRBV5-1 with TRBJ2-3. Germline V lookup: CDR1 SGHRS, CDR2 YFSETQ. The CDR3 is made up of 15 amino acids. CDR3 loop: CASSSQTASTDTQYF.

This chain connects TRBV6-1 to TRBJ2-3; TCRdb names TRBD2, which stays unverified in the absence of DNA. The CDR3 is 16 amino acids. Germline CDR1 reads MNHNS; CDR2 reads SASEGT. The CDR3: CASTLAGGTSADTQYF.

J is TRBJ2-7 and V is TRBV9; TCRdb indicates TRBD2, and absent DNA this call remains unverified. Germline CDR1 and CDR2: SGDLS and YYNGEE. This CDR3 contains 14 residues. The CDR3 sequence is CASSVGGGGYEQYF.

The CDR3 protein is CSARGTSGAYNEQFF. The chain employs TRBV20-1 and TRBJ2-1; with no DNA, the TCRdb D assignment of TRBD2 cannot be verified. Germline values: CDR1 DFQATT, CDR2 SNEGSKA (reference sequence). The CDR3 is made up of 15 amino acids.

The rearrangement links TRBV3-1 to TRBJ1-6. In germline, CDR1 is LGHDT, CDR2 YNNKEL (reference sequence). The length of the CDR3 is 11 residues. The CDR3 is CASSQTWRIHF.

The chain joins TRBV3-1 to TRBJ2-6; checking the TCRdb D call of TRBD2 is not possible without DNA. Germline CDR1 LGHDT, CDR2 YNNKEL (reference sequence). The CDR3 totals 18 residues. Here the CDR3 reads CASSQEVLAGSGANVLTF.

The V call is TRBV7-9, the J call TRBJ2-5; TCRdb picks TRBD2, but there is no DNA to check that call. CDR1 is SEHNR, CDR2 FQNEAQ, per germline (reference sequence). The CDR3 runs to 15 residues. The CDR3 loop is CASSWTSGEGETQYF.

This chain uses TRBV19 with TRBJ1-1. CDR1 and CDR2 from the germline V gene are LNHDA and SQIVND (reference sequence). The CDR3 length is 15 residues. The CDR3 protein is CASSLLPPDNTEAFF.

The rearrangement links TRBV19 to TRBJ2-1; checking the TCRdb D call of TRBD2 is not possible without DNA. The CDR3 has 16 residues. CDR1 and CDR2 (germline): LNHDA, SQIVND (reference sequence). CDR3: CASSLSREGWYNEQFF. The full variable domain, with the rest looked up from reference TRBV19 and TRBJ2-1, is DGGITQSPKYLFRKEGQNVTLSCEQNLNHDAMYWYRQDPGQGLRLIYYSQIVNDFQKGDIAEGYSVSREKKESFPLTVTSAQKNPTAFYLCASSLSREGWYNEQFFGPGTRLTVL.

Here the CDR3 reads CASSFQGQSNQPQHF. The chain employs TRBV12-3 or TRBV12-4 and TRBJ1-5; TCRdb's D call, TRBD1, is unchecked because there is no DNA. This CDR3 has 15 amino acids.

The genes are TRBV12-3 or TRBV12-4 and TRBJ2-3; TCRdb proposes TRBD2, but this gene call is untestable without DNA. The CDR3 is 14 residues long. This chain's CDR3 is CASSLTSGSDTQYF.

The rearrangement links TRBV5-1 to TRBJ2-1; TCRdb indicates TRBD2, and absent DNA this call remains unverified. The germline V gene encodes CDR1 SGHRS and CDR2 YFSETQ. The CDR3 runs 16 residues. CDR3 amino acids: CASSLGSAGPGNEQFF.

The chain links TRBV5-1 to TRBJ2-7; the D call of TRBD2 rests on TCRdb alone, since no DNA is present to check it. CDR1 SGHRS and CDR2 YFSETQ come from the germline V gene. This CDR3 region has 18 residues. The CDR3 spells CASSLEGRTSGRADEQYF.

The V and J genes are TRBV7-2 and TRBJ1-1. CDR3 length: 13 residues. From germline, CDR1 is SGHTA and CDR2 FQGNSA. CDR3 protein: CASSLGRGRQAFF.

The rearrangement links TRBV12-3 or TRBV12-4 to TRBJ2-1. CDR3 length equals 12 residues. CDR3 region: CASSSSLNEQFF.